This T cell receptor beta chain was sequenced during a study of blood T cell repertoires in COVID-19. Adults between about 18 and 95 years of age took part from under 30 US areas. Each recovered donor of Cohort 3 presented with two negative PCRs, clearance, or symptom resolution. In the original workflow: Quantification of nucleated cells was approximated via reference gene primer amplification. Only in-frame clones appear in the TCRdb table, and some are missing; sequencing was by immunoSEQ multiplex PCR. The V and J calls and the clone size are those of that table, but D and trimming were determined from the DNA. The table records a few hundred thousand clones, 89% of them present only once. Germline V gene sequence: CDR1 MDHEN, CDR2 SYDVKM. The CDR3 contains 14 residues. V lost 7 bases and J 1 base, leaving 10 bases between the germline ends.

Sequencing was performed on PBMCs or T cells enriched from blood (not recorded which). The receptor's source is a middle-aged woman who had recovered from COVID-19. The rearrangement links TRBV28 to TRBJ2-2, with D tentatively TRBD1 (6 bases). CDR3 protein: CASIVGGNTGELFF. As DNA, the CDR3 is TGTGCCAGCATAGTAGGGGGGAACACCGGGGAGCTGTTTTTT.